Listed below are T cell receptor beta chains from one sample, sequenced in a study of cytotoxic CD8 clonotypes in ibrutinib-treated CLL. TCRdb's copy holds only in-frame clones and misses some; the assay was immunoSEQ multiplex PCR. The repertoire consists of more than 85,000 clones, with 75% to 80% occurring once and the leading ten covering approximately 23%. The material sequenced was PBMCs, taken after 24 months of ibrutinib treatment. These receptors were collected from a human donor with chronic lymphocytic leukemia. The CDR3 runs from the conserved cysteine through the conserved F or W. Fields, in order: CDR3 length, V gene, J gene, clone size, D gene, CDR3 DNA, CDR3 protein. D genes are given only for firm matches. Clone size is shown for a subset of rows, as once, few, many or a class of expanded clone.

13	TRBV7-9	TRBJ2-2	.	.	TGTGCCAGCAGCCCGGGCGTCACCGGGGAGCTGTTTTTT	CASSPGVTGELFF
22	TRBV4-2	TRBJ2-6	.	TRBD1	TGTGCCAGCAGCCAAGATAGGATTGGCAGGGGGCATCCGGGTCCTGGGGCCAACGTCCTGACTTTC	CASSQDRIGRGHPGPGANVLTF
13	TRBV28	TRBJ2-3	few	TRBD1	TGTGCCAGCAGTGGGACAGAGACAGATACGCAGTATTTT	CASSGTETDTQYF
14	TRBV2	TRBJ2-1	.	TRBD2	TGTGCCAGCAGGGGGACTAGCGGGAGTGATGAGCAGTTCTTC	CASRGTSGSDEQFF
16	TRBV13	TRBJ2-3	.	TRBD2	TGTGCCAGCAGCTTAAGGCGGGGGGGCCGTTCAGATACGCAGTATTTT	CASSLRRGGRSDTQYF
15	TRBV7-6	TRBJ1-5	.	TRBD1	TGTGCCAGCAGCTCGGGACAGGGGGCGGGTCAGCCCCAGCATTTT	CASSSGQGAGQPQHF
16	TRBV5-4	TRBJ2-1	.	TRBD1	TGTGCCAGCAGCCCTACGACAGGGGGCTCCTACAATGAGCAGTTCTTC	CASSPTTGGSYNEQFF
14	TRBV27	TRBJ2-7	.	TRBD1	TGTGCCAGCAGTCTCCGGGACAGGGTCTACGAGCAGTACTTC	CASSLRDRVYEQYF
14	TRBV5-6	TRBJ1-1	few	.	TGTGCCAGCAGCTTTAAGATTCGGACAGCTGAAGCTTTCTTT	CASSFKIRTAEAFF
13	TRBV18	TRBJ2-7	few	TRBD1	TGTGCCAGCTCACCAGAAGAGGGACAGTGGGAGTACTTC	CASSPEEGQWEYF
17	TRBV6-1	TRBJ1-5	.	.	TGTGCCAGCAGTGAACGAGGCAGATCCTTAAGCAATCAGCCCCAGCATTTT	CASSERGRSLSNQPQHF
15	TRBV4-2	TRBJ1-5	few	.	TGTGCCAGCAGCCAGGACAGCCATGGAAATCAGCCCCAGCATTTT	CASSQDSHGNQPQHF
18	TRBV18	TRBJ1-1	.	.	TGTGCCAGCTCACCACCACGAGTAGGAGGACCTGAAAAGACTGAAGCTTTCTTT	CASSPPRVGGPEKTEAFF
12	TRBV6-1	TRBJ1-5	few	.	TGTGCCAGCAGTGAAGGTTATCAGCCCCAGCATTTT	CASSEGYQPQHF
13	TRBV10-1	TRBJ2-5	.	.	TGCGCCAGCAGTGGCGGCGGACAAGAGACCCAGTACTTC	CASSGGGQETQYF
16	TRBV4-1	TRBJ1-5	.	.	TGCGCCAGCAGCCAAGAAATTGCCAGGGATAATCAGCCCCAGCATTTT	CASSQEIARDNQPQHF
16	TRBV9	TRBJ2-7	.	.	TGTGCCAGCAGCGTAATGGGGGCAATAGGGGGTCACGAGCAGTACTTC	CASSVMGAIGGHEQYF
12	TRBV30	TRBJ1-3	.	.	TGTGCCTGGATGGGTTCTGGAAACACCATATATTTT	CAWMGSGNTIYF
18	TRBV27	TRBJ2-7	.	TRBD1	TGTGCCAGCAGTTTATCCCCACTGGGACAGGGGATCTCCTACGAGCAGTACTTC	CASSLSPLGQGISYEQYF
17	TRBV30	TRBJ2-7	.	TRBD2	TGTGCCTGGACCTCGGGTAGCGGGAGAATAGGGGGTAACGAGCAGTACTTC	CAWTSGSGRIGGNEQYF
12	TRBV19	TRBJ1-2	few	.	TGTGCCAGTAGTATAGGGGGATCCGGCTACACCTTC	CASSIGGSGYTF
17	TRBV9	TRBJ2-2	.	TRBD2	TGTGCCAGCAGCTCGGGACTAGCGGGAGTAGGTACCGGGGAGCTGTTTTTT	CASSSGLAGVGTGELFF
16	TRBV5-1	TRBJ1-1	.	.	TGCGCCAGCAGCTTGGCCCTCCGGGGGGTGGACACTGAAGCTTTCTTT	CASSLALRGVDTEAFF
12	TRBV29-1	TRBJ1-2	.	.	TGCAGCGTTGAAGTTGAGGGCTATGGCTACACCTTC	CSVEVEGYGYTF
13	TRBV5-6	TRBJ2-5	.	.	TGTGCCAGCAGCTTGTACGGAGTGGAGACCCAGTACTTC	CASSLYGVETQYF
12	TRBV9	TRBJ2-7	.	TRBD1	TGTGCCAGCAGGGGGACAGTCTACGAGCAGTACTTC	CASRGTVYEQYF
12	TRBV5-6	TRBJ1-1	.	.	TGTGCCAGCAGCTTGTGGAACACTGAAGCTTTCTTT	CASSLWNTEAFF
14	TRBV6-5	TRBJ2-7	.	TRBD2	TGTGCCAGCAGACCTAGCGGGGGCCCCATCGAGCAGTACTTC	CASRPSGGPIEQYF
10	TRBV20-1	TRBJ2-3	once	.	TGCAGTCGAGGGGGAGATTCGCAGTATTTT	CSRGGDSQYF
15	TRBV7-8	TRBJ2-7	.	.	TGTGCCAGCAGCTTAGAGGTGACAGCCGACAACGAGCAGTACTTC	CASSLEVTADNEQYF
15	TRBV19	TRBJ2-1	.	TRBD2	TGTGCCAGTAGTTTACTAGCGGGAACGTTCAATGAGCAGTTCTTC	CASSLLAGTFNEQFF
11	TRBV20-1	TRBJ2-1	once	TRBD2	TGCAGTGCTATGCGGGGGGGTGAGCAGTTCTTC	CSAMRGGEQFF
13	TRBV5-3	TRBJ1-1	.	TRBD1	TGTGCCAGAAGCCCACAACAGGGGGCGGAGGCTTTCTTT	CARSPQQGAEAFF
15	TRBV5-6	TRBJ2-1	.	.	TGTGCCAGCAGCTTGGCTTCAGGGCGGGTTAATGAGCAGTTCTTC	CASSLASGRVNEQFF
14	TRBV7-2	TRBJ2-1	.	TRBD1	TGTGCCAGCAGCGTGGGACAGACTTACAATGAGCAGTTCTTC	CASSVGQTYNEQFF
18	TRBV7-9	TRBJ2-3	.	.	TGTGCCAGCAACCGAACCCCTTGGGGGGGGCTAGGCACAGATACGCAGTATTTT	CASNRTPWGGLGTDTQYF
16	TRBV5-1	TRBJ2-3	.	TRBD1	TGCGCCAGCAGCTTGCAGGACAGGGGACCTACAGATACGCAGTATTTT	CASSLQDRGPTDTQYF
15	TRBV5-5	TRBJ1-5	.	TRBD1	TGTGCCAGCAGCGCCGGACAGGGGGTCGGTCAGCCCCAGCATTTT	CASSAGQGVGQPQHF
14	TRBV28	TRBJ1-2	.	TRBD1	TGTGCCAGCAGTTTGTTGGGACAGAACTATGGCTACACCTTC	CASSLLGQNYGYTF
13	TRBV27	TRBJ1-1	.	TRBD1	TGTGCCAGCAGGCCGACAGGGAATACTGAAGCTTTCTTT	CASRPTGNTEAFF
14	TRBV7-9	TRBJ2-1	.	.	TGTGCCAGCAGCTTACAAAAGACTTACAATGAGCAGTTCTTC	CASSLQKTYNEQFF
14	TRBV6-6	TRBJ2-3	.	TRBD2	TGTGCCAGCAGTTTAGCGGGAGCCACAGATACGCAGTATTTT	CASSLAGATDTQYF
15	TRBV28	TRBJ1-1	.	.	TGTGCCAGCAGTTACCCCCAGTCAATGAACACTGAAGCTTTCTTT	CASSYPQSMNTEAFF
16	TRBV5-6	TRBJ2-2	.	.	TGTGCCAGCAGCCCCCCGGGAGCTCTGACCTTGGGGGAGCTGTTTTTT	CASSPPGALTLGELFF
13	TRBV6-6	TRBJ2-2	.	.	TGTGCCAGCAGTTACTTAGGCACCGGGGAGCTGTTTTTT	CASSYLGTGELFF
13	TRBV30	TRBJ1-3	once	.	TGTGCCTGGAGTGTAGCCGGAGGAAACACCATATATTTT	CAWSVAGGNTIYF
14	TRBV15	TRBJ1-5	.	.	TGTGCCACCAGCAGGGCCGTCGGGTATCAGCCCCAGCATTTT	CATSRAVGYQPQHF
15	TRBV5-6	TRBJ1-5	.	TRBD1	TGTGCCAGCAGCTCGGGGACAGCGAACAATCAGCCCCAGCATTTT	CASSSGTANNQPQHF
11	TRBV19	TRBJ1-1	.	.	TGTGCCAGTTCAGAGCGCACTGAAGCTTTCTTT	CASSERTEAFF
14	TRBV2	TRBJ2-1	.	.	TGTGCCAGCAGTCAGCAGGTCACCTACAATGAGCAGTTCTTC	CASSQQVTYNEQFF
12	TRBV28	TRBJ1-2	.	.	TGTGCCAGCAGTTCCAGGGTTTCTGGCTACACCTTC	CASSSRVSGYTF
15	TRBV28	TRBJ2-5	.	TRBD1	TGTGCCAGCAGTCCCCAATCAGGGGGCAGGGAGACCCAGTACTTC	CASSPQSGGRETQYF